Given below is one TCR beta chain in context. The data were taken from a study of blood T cell repertoires in COVID-19. Overall study context: The United States, Italy and Spain supplied acute and convalescent COVID-19 samples. T cells, B-cell-depleted T cells, or PBMCs provided the cDNA or gDNA that served as material.

Germline CDR1 MDHEN, CDR2 SYDVKM. CDR3 size: 14 residues. V gave up 6 bases and J gave up 5 bases, with 16 bases separating them. As processed by the authors: Amplification from reference gene primers served as the basis for estimated nucleated cell counts. Clones were sequenced by immunoSEQ multiplex PCR, and TCRdb holds only the in-frame ones, with some missing. V, J and clone size reflect that table, while D and trimming were determined from the DNA. Of approximately 150,000 clones in the sample, approximately 88% were seen once. The rearrangement links TRBV28 to TRBJ2-5; possible D gene TRBD1, 6 bases. The clonotype was recovered from a woman in her 50s with acute or convalescent COVID-19. The source material was peripheral blood. The DNA for the CDR3 is TGTGCCAGCAGCCCAAGACAGGCTCGGGAGACCCAGTACTTC. It is translated as CASSPRQARETQYF.